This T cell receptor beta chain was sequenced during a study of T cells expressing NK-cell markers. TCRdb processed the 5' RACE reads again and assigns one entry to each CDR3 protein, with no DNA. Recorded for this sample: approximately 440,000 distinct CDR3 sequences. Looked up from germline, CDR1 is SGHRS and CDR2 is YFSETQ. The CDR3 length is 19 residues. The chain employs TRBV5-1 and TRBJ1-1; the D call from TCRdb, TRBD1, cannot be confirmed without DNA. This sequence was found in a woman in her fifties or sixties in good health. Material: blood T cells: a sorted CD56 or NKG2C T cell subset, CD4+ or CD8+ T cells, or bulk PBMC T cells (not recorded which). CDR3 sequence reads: CASSLGWGQSSPLNTEAFF.